The rows below give T cell receptor beta chains drawn from one sample of a study of T cell changes during pregnancy in multiple sclerosis. Clones were sequenced by immunoSEQ multiplex PCR, and TCRdb holds only the in-frame ones, with some missing. This sample has roughly 31,000 clones; roughly 91% occur once, and the top ten carry 7% to 9%. The sequences come from CD8+ T cells from peripheral blood mononuclear cells, collected before pregnancy. These TCRs come from a female donor with multiple sclerosis, enrolled in a pregnancy study. CDR3s include the opening cysteine and the closing phenylalanine or tryptophan. Fields, in order: D gene, J gene, clone size, V gene, CDR3 protein, CDR3 DNA. D genes are given only for firm matches. Clone size is given for some rows only: seen once, a few or many times, or a class if the clone is expanded.

D gene: -
J gene: TRBJ1-5
clone size: -
V gene: TRBV19
CDR3 protein: CASSIVPAGNQPQHF
CDR3 DNA: TGTGCCAGTAGTATAGTACCGGCGGGCAATCAGCCCCAGCATTTT

D gene: TRBD1
J gene: TRBJ2-1
clone size: -
V gene: TRBV19
CDR3 protein: CASSIGGQHNEQFF
CDR3 DNA: TGTGCCAGTAGTATAGGGGGACAGCACAATGAGCAGTTCTTC

D gene: TRBD2
J gene: TRBJ2-5
clone size: -
V gene: TRBV7-6
CDR3 protein: CASTRGVVPQETQYF
CDR3 DNA: TGTGCCAGCACCCGGGGGGTTGTACCTCAAGAGACCCAGTACTTC

D gene: -
J gene: TRBJ2-7
clone size: -
V gene: TRBV27
CDR3 protein: CASSSSSYEQYF
CDR3 DNA: TGTGCCAGCAGTTCGAGCTCCTACGAGCAGTACTTC

D gene: TRBD1
J gene: TRBJ2-3
clone size: -
V gene: TRBV5-8
CDR3 protein: CASSSGQGGADTQYF
CDR3 DNA: TGTGCCAGCAGCTCGGGACAGGGAGGGGCAGATACGCAGTATTTT

D gene: -
J gene: TRBJ1-1
clone size: -
V gene: TRBV9
CDR3 protein: CASSPRAGGTEAFF
CDR3 DNA: TGTGCCAGCAGCCCACGGGCGGGGGGCACTGAAGCTTTCTTT

D gene: -
J gene: TRBJ1-2
clone size: -
V gene: TRBV4-3
CDR3 protein: CASSRTQDHYGYTF
CDR3 DNA: TGCGCCAGCAGCCGTACCCAGGATCACTATGGCTACACCTTC

D gene: -
J gene: TRBJ2-2
clone size: -
V gene: TRBV27
CDR3 protein: CASSLSAGWAGELFF
CDR3 DNA: TGTGCCAGCAGTTTATCGGCGGGTTGGGCCGGGGAGCTGTTTTTT

D gene: -
J gene: TRBJ1-1
clone size: -
V gene: TRBV7-3
CDR3 protein: CASSPDGGNTEAFF
CDR3 DNA: TGTGCCAGCAGCCCAGACGGAGGGAACACTGAAGCTTTCTTT

D gene: -
J gene: TRBJ1-4
clone size: -
V gene: TRBV21-1
CDR3 protein: CASSTRDRGTNEKLFF
CDR3 DNA: TGTGCCAGCAGCACCCGGGACAGGGGTACTAATGAAAAACTGTTTTTT

D gene: TRBD1
J gene: TRBJ1-2
clone size: -
V gene: TRBV11-2
CDR3 protein: CASSWTGGNYGYTF
CDR3 DNA: TGTGCCAGCAGCTGGACAGGGGGCAACTATGGCTACACCTTC

D gene: -
J gene: TRBJ1-1
clone size: -
V gene: TRBV25-1
CDR3 protein: CASRRGRNTEAFF
CDR3 DNA: TGTGCCAGCAGGCGCGGCAGGAACACTGAAGCTTTCTTT

D gene: -
J gene: TRBJ2-6
clone size: -
V gene: TRBV4-3
CDR3 protein: CASSQEPGLRSGANVLTF
CDR3 DNA: TGCGCCAGCAGCCAAGAACCGGGACTGCGCTCTGGGGCCAACGTCCTGACTTTC

D gene: -
J gene: TRBJ1-1
clone size: -
V gene: TRBV4-3
CDR3 protein: CASSQDPGEGMNTEAFF
CDR3 DNA: TGCGCCAGCAGCCAAGACCCAGGGGAAGGAATGAACACTGAAGCTTTCTTT

D gene: TRBD1
J gene: TRBJ2-1
clone size: few
V gene: TRBV4-1
CDR3 protein: CASSQGPGGYSNNEQFF
CDR3 DNA: TGCGCCAGCAGCCAAGGGCCAGGGGGCTACTCTAACAATGAGCAGTTCTTC

D gene: TRBD2
J gene: TRBJ2-1
clone size: -
V gene: TRBV30
CDR3 protein: CAWSVLAGALISYNEQFF
CDR3 DNA: TGTGCCTGGAGTGTACTAGCGGGGGCCCTTATCTCCTACAATGAGCAGTTCTTC

D gene: TRBD2
J gene: TRBJ2-3
clone size: few
V gene: TRBV9
CDR3 protein: CASSLGTSGGRADTQYF
CDR3 DNA: TGTGCCAGCAGCCTTGGGACTAGCGGGGGGCGGGCAGATACGCAGTATTTT

D gene: -
J gene: TRBJ1-4
clone size: -
V gene: TRBV28
CDR3 protein: CASSFGQGHHNEKLFF
CDR3 DNA: TGTGCCAGCAGTTTTGGGCAGGGGCACCATAATGAAAAACTGTTTTTT

D gene: -
J gene: TRBJ1-1
clone size: -
V gene: TRBV27
CDR3 protein: CASSLTEYTEAFF
CDR3 DNA: TGTGCCAGCAGTTTAACAGAGTACACTGAAGCTTTCTTT

D gene: -
J gene: TRBJ1-1
clone size: once
V gene: TRBV27
CDR3 protein: CASSFSGHLNTEAFF
CDR3 DNA: TGTGCCAGCAGTTTTTCGGGACATTTGAACACTGAAGCTTTCTTT

D gene: TRBD1
J gene: TRBJ1-5
clone size: -
V gene: TRBV27
CDR3 protein: CASSLSEGAAGQPQHF
CDR3 DNA: TGTGCCAGCAGTTTATCCGAGGGGGCCGCGGGACAGCCCCAGCATTTT

D gene: -
J gene: TRBJ1-5
clone size: -
V gene: TRBV4-1
CDR3 protein: CASSQVLGEAPPPQHF
CDR3 DNA: TGCGCCAGCAGCCAAGTATTAGGTGAGGCGCCCCCGCCCCAGCATTTT

D gene: -
J gene: TRBJ1-2
clone size: -
V gene: TRBV6-5
CDR3 protein: CASSSGHSNYGYTF
CDR3 DNA: TGTGCCAGCAGTTCCGGACACTCTAACTATGGCTACACCTTC

D gene: -
J gene: TRBJ1-1
clone size: -
V gene: TRBV4-1
CDR3 protein: CASSQSSFRNTEAFF
CDR3 DNA: TGCGCCAGCAGCCAATCGTCGTTCAGGAACACTGAAGCTTTCTTT

D gene: TRBD2
J gene: TRBJ2-1
clone size: -
V gene: TRBV2
CDR3 protein: CASSENERGSYYNEQFF
CDR3 DNA: TGTGCCAGCAGTGAAAATGAGCGGGGGAGTTATTACAATGAGCAGTTCTTC

D gene: -
J gene: TRBJ1-6
clone size: -
V gene: TRBV10-1
CDR3 protein: CASSEFDRQYNSPLHF
CDR3 DNA: TGCGCCAGCAGTGAGTTCGATCGTCAGTATAATTCACCCCTCCACTTT

D gene: TRBD1
J gene: TRBJ2-2
clone size: -
V gene: TRBV5-5
CDR3 protein: CASSFPDRGPGDTGELFF
CDR3 DNA: TGTGCCAGCAGCTTCCCGGACAGGGGCCCAGGGGACACCGGGGAGCTGTTTTTT

D gene: -
J gene: TRBJ1-4
clone size: -
V gene: TRBV27
CDR3 protein: CASSGGTNEKLFF
CDR3 DNA: TGTGCCAGCAGTGGAGGAACTAATGAAAAACTGTTTTTT

D gene: TRBD2
J gene: TRBJ2-7
clone size: -
V gene: TRBV9
CDR3 protein: CASSHPTGEGSANSYEQYF
CDR3 DNA: TGTGCCAGCAGCCATCCCACGGGGGAGGGGTCTGCGAACTCCTACGAGCAGTACTTC